This T cell receptor beta chain was obtained from a study of blood T cell repertoires in COVID-19. This clone was recorded a few times. Clones were read by immunoSEQ multiplex PCR, and TCRdb kept only the in-frame ones, dropping some. The sample shows over 350,000 clones, just over 85% of them seen only once. V lost 5 bases and J lost 7, with 17 bases in between. The length of the CDR3 is 14 residues. Germline-derived CDR1 and CDR2 are LNHDA and SQIVND (reference sequence). The gene calls are TRBV19 and TRBJ1-2, with D possibly matching TRBD1 (5 bases). The sample consisted of peripheral blood. The source is a woman in her 30s with active or convalescent COVID-19. The CDR3 spells CASSPRQRGTGYTF. CDR3 sequence (DNA): TGTGCCAGTAGTCCGAGACAGCGGGGCACTGGCTACACCTTC.